This TCR beta chain was obtained from a study of T cells in Graves' hyperthyroidism and ophthalmopathy. This clonotype was counted between two and nine times. TCR beta CDR3 sequences were amplified from RNA transcripts. First-round RT-PCR targeting the TCR CDR3 was performed with the HTBI primer set. TCRdb re-called the multiplex PCR reads with MiXCR, one entry per CDR3 protein. The sample has roughly 530,000 distinct CDR3 sequences, 15% to 20% seen once; the top ten hold approximately 15%. Ophthalmopathy cases met thresholds of Clinical Activity Score at least 3, NOSPECS grade at least 4 and duration under 3 months. Sequencing input: blood. The receptor was isolated from a woman younger than 35 with Graves' ophthalmopathy.

The CDR3 coding sequence is TGTGCCAGCATCTCAACAGGGAAGGGTGAAAAACTGTTTTTT. This gives the protein CASISTGKGEKLFF. The J gene is TRBJ1-4, the V gene TRBV28, with TRBD1 as a possible D gene (6 bases). Germline values: CDR1 MDHEN, CDR2 SYDVKM. The CDR3 totals 14 residues. V lost 7 bases and J lost 7, with 16 bases in between.